This T cell receptor beta chain was identified in a study of cytomegalovirus exposure and HLA in healthy donors. This table comes from immunoSEQ multiplex PCR, and its TCRdb copy is limited to in-frame clones, with some not included. The table includes 90,000 or so clones, approximately 81% detected once. The CDR3 totals 15 residues. In germline, CDR1 is MNHNS, CDR2 SASEGT. V shed 1 base and J 7 bases; nucleotides not matched to a gene: 4. Sequencing used PBMCs. The V and J genes are TRBV6-1 and TRBJ1-4; 9 nucleotides align to TRBD1. The source of this sequence is a man younger than 35 in good health and CMV-seropositive. Written as DNA, the CDR3 is TGTGCCAGCAGTGAAGATCAGGACAGGGGTGAAAAACTGTTTTTT. This encodes CASSEDQDRGEKLFF.